Shown below are 12 T cell receptor beta chains from a single sample sequenced in a study of early T cells in non-severe SARS-CoV-2 infection. One entry per CDR3 protein, called by TCRdb with MiXCR from the 5' RACE reads. The sample has 20,000 to 25,000 distinct CDR3 sequences; about 4.5% are singletons. Sequencing was performed on whole blood. Receptors were obtained from an adult who was a healthcare worker with PCR-confirmed SARS-CoV-2 infection or an uninfected control (not recorded which).

This clonotype was counted ten times or more. The chain carries TRBV25-1 and TRBJ1-2, with D unclear. The CDR3 spans 14 residues. Germline CDR1 and CDR2: MGHDK and SYGVNS. Trimming removed 4 bases from V and 8 bases from J, with 17 bases in between. CDR3 amino acids: CASSGVRAFWGYTF. The CDR3 DNA reads as TGTGCCAGCAGTGGGGTACGGGCCTTTTGGGGCTACACCTTC.

This clonotype was observed many times. The chain joins TRBV7-2 to TRBJ2-3; TRBD1 might be the D (5 bases). The CDR3 has 15 residues. Germline V gene sequence: CDR1 SGHTA, CDR2 FQGNSA. Deletions cut 4 bases from V and 6 bases from J, with 17 bases between. The CDR3 coding sequence is TGTGCCAGCAGCTGGCCGGACATTCATAAGGATACGCAGTATTTT. Protein: CASSWPDIHKDTQYF.

This clonotype was counted at least ten times. This chain joins TRBV6-6 and TRBJ1-3; 7 nucleotides agree with TRBD1. Germline lookup yields CDR1 MNHNY and CDR2 SVGAGI (reference sequence). Trimming at V came to 6 bases and at J to 4 bases, leaving 9 bases not matched to a gene. This CDR3 region has 15 residues. The CDR3 coding sequence is TGTGCCAGCAGCCGACAGGGTTCGAGGGGAAACACCATATATTTT. Its protein product is CASSRQGSRGNTIYF.

V and J are TRBV6-1 and TRBJ2-7; 7 nucleotides align to TRBD1. The junction had 10 bases not matched to a gene; V was cut back by 2 bases and J by 3 bases. Germline V gene data show CDR1 as MNHNS and CDR2 as SASEGT. The CDR3 consists of 16 residues. The CDR3 bases are TGTGCCAGCAGTGAATTCGGGGACAGAAGCCTCTACGAGCAGTACTTC. Protein sequence: CASSEFGDRSLYEQYF.

This clonotype showed up many times. The chain uses TRBV3-1 and TRBJ2-7; 7 nucleotides align to TRBD1. This CDR3 has 14 amino acids. Germline-derived CDR1 and CDR2 are LGHDT and YNNKEL (reference sequence). V shed 2 bases, J shed 3 bases, and the junction held 4 bases outside the gene matches. In DNA form, the CDR3 reads TGTGCCAGCAGCCAAAGGGACAGCCACTACGAGCAGTACTTC. Translation gives CASSQRDSHYEQYF.

Many counts were recorded for this clonotype. The V call is TRBV7-8, the J call TRBJ2-7; D perhaps matches TRBD2 (5 bases). Trimming took 3 bases from V and 5 from J, leaving 5 bases between them. Germline V gene lookup returns CDR1 SGHVS and CDR2 FQNEAQ. This CDR3 has 11 amino acids. CDR3 sequence reads: CASSFGDEQYF. For the CDR3, the DNA is TGTGCCAGCAGCTTCGGGGACGAGCAGTACTTC.

This clonotype was recorded many times. This chain connects TRBV20-1 to TRBJ1-6; D possibly corresponds to TRBD1 (5 bases). The CDR3 spans 13 residues. Germline CDR1 DFQATT, CDR2 SNEGSKA (reference sequence). V lost 6 bases, J lost 7 bases, and 13 bases lay in between. CDR3 nucleotides: TGCAGTGCCATCACAGGATTGAATTCACCCCTCCACTTT. Its protein is CSAITGLNSPLHF.

At least ten counts were recorded for this clonotype. V usage is TRBV29-1 and J usage is TRBJ1-1; D remains ambiguous. The CDR3 is 11 amino acids. Germline V gene sequence: CDR1 SQVTM, CDR2 ANQGSEA. V was trimmed by 4 bases and J by 4 bases, leaving 7 bases between them. CDR3 residues: CSVGSGTEAFF. The CDR3 nucleotides are TGCAGCGTTGGAAGTGGCACTGAAGCTTTCTTT.

Ten or more counts support this clonotype. The rearrangement uses TRBV7-3 and TRBJ2-6, with D possibly TRBD1 on 5 matching bases. V lost 5 bases, J lost 8 bases, and 13 bases lay in between. This CDR3 has 14 amino acids. Germline V gene sequence: CDR1 SGHTA, CDR2 FQGTGA. This chain's CDR3 is CASSPISGTNVLTF. The DNA of the CDR3 is TGTGCCAGCAGCCCCATCTCAGGGACCAACGTCCTGACTTTC.

As concerns this clonotype: A much bigger clone sits one base away, suggesting this may be a read error. The chain is built from TRBV11-2 and TRBJ2-2, with 11 bases identical to TRBD2. Germline CDR1 is SGHAT and CDR2 is FQNNGV. This CDR3 comprises 16 residues. The CDR3 DNA reads TGTGCCAGCAGCCCCATTAGCGGGAGGGCCACCGGGGAGCTGCTTTTT. This codes for CASSPISGRATGELLF.

This clonotype has ten or more counts. The J gene is TRBJ1-2, the V gene TRBV11-2; 12 bases map to TRBD1. Unmatched junction bases numbered 13, after V lost 4 bases and J lost 7 bases. There are 17 residues in the CDR3. Germline values: CDR1 SGHAT, CDR2 FQNNGV. CDR3 region: CASSSVPGQGAEAGYTF. The CDR3 nucleotides are TGTGCCAGCAGCTCTGTCCCGGGACAGGGGGCTGAGGCTGGCTACACCTTC.

The V and J genes are TRBV29-1 and TRBJ1-2; D possibly corresponds to TRBD1 (6 bases). V shed 3 bases and J shed 7 bases, with 15 bases lying between them. The CDR3 is 13 amino acids. CDR1 SQVTM and CDR2 ANQGSEA come from the germline V gene. The CDR3, as DNA: TGCAGCGTTGAGGGGGGCCCCCGGTTTGGCTACACCTTC. This translates into CSVEGGPRFGYTF.